This paragraph covers one TCR beta chain sequence. Its antigen is not known. Time point given: longitudinal time-point 1 (baseline). Looked up from germline, CDR1 is SEHNR and CDR2 is FQNEAQ (reference sequence). The CDR3 has 20 residues. After removal of 8 bases from V and 4 bases from J, the junction contained 25 bases not matched to a gene. This sample is drawn from a study of neurological immune-mediated disorders. Regarding the study as a whole: None of the CDR3 amino acid sequences found in expanded clones was shared across subjects. This suggests that the TCR-beta repertoires were private in all groups. HTLV-1-associated myelopathy displayed the greatest TCR clonal expansion, and multiple sclerosis exhibited the smallest, lower than that of healthy controls.

Each TCR transcript was tagged with a 10-nucleotide random UMI during 5'RACE. Each CDR3 protein is one row after TCRdb ran MiXCR on the 5' RACE reads. Of tens of thousands of distinct CDR3 sequences listed, around 15% were seen once; the top ten hold 4.6%. The chain employs TRBV7-9 and TRBJ2-1, with 8 bases identical to TRBD1. The sequencing sample was made of PBMCs. The TCR originated in a female donor with HTLV-1-associated myelopathy (HAM/TSP). CDR3 loop: CASVFNLGDRFNLKYNEQFF. The DNA of the CDR3 is TGTGCCAGCGTCTTTAACCTAGGGGACAGGTTTAACCTTAAGTACAATGAGCAGTTCTTC. Together with reference TRBV7-9 and TRBJ2-1, the CDR3 gives the full variable domain: DTGVSQNPRHKITKRGQNVTFRCDPISEHNRLYWYRQTLGQGPEFLTYFQNEAQLEKSRLLSDRFSAERPKGSFSTLEIQRTEQGDSAMYLCASVFNLGDRFNLKYNEQFFGPGTRLTVL.